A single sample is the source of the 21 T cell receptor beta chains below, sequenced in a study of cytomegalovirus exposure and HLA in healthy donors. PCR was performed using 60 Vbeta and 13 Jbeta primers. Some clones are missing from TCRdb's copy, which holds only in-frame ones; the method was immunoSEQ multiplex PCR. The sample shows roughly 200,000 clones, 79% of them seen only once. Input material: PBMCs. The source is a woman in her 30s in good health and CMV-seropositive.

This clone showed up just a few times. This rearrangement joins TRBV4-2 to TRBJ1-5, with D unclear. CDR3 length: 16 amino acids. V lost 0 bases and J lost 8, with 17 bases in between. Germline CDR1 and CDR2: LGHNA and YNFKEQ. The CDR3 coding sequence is TGTGCCAGCAGCCAAGAAGCTTTCACCGGGGAAAAGCCCCAGCATTTT. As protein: CASSQEAFTGEKPQHF.

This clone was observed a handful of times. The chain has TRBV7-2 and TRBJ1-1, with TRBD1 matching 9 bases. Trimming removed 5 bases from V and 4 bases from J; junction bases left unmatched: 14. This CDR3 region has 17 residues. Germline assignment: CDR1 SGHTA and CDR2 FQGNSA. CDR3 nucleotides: TGTGCCAGCAGCCTCCGGGCAACCGGACAGGGGACCACTGAAGCTTTCTTT. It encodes CASSLRATGQGTTEAFF. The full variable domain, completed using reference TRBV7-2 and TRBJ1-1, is GAGVSQSPSNKVTEKGKDVELRCDPISGHTALYWYRQSLGQGLEFLIYFQGNSAPDKSGLPSDRFSAERTGGSVSTLTIQRTQQEDSAVYLCASSLRATGQGTTEAFFGQGTRLTVV.

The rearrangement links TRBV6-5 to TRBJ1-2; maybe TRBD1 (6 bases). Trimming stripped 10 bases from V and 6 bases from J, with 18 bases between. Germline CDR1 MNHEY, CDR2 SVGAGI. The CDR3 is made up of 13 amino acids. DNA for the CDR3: TGTGCCATCTCACGGACAGTGGGGCATGGCTACACCTTC. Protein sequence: CAISRTVGHGYTF.

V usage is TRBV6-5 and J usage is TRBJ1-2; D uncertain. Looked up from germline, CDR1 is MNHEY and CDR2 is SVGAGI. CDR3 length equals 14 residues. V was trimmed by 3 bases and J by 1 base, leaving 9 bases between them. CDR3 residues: CASSYSPSNYGYTF. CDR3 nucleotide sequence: TGTGCCAGCAGTTATTCCCCCAGTAACTATGGCTACACCTTC.

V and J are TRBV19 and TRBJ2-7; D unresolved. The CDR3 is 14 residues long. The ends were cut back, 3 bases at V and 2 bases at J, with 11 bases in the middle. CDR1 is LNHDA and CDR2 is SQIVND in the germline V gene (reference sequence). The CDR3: CASSIRMKPYEQYF. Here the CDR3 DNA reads TGTGCCAGTAGTATCAGGATGAAGCCCTACGAGCAGTACTTC.

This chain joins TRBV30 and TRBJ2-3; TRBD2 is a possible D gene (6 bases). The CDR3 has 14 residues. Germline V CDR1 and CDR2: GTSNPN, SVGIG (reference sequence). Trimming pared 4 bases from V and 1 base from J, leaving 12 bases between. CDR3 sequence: CAWKPGLRTDTQYF. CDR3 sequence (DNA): TGTGCCTGGAAGCCGGGACTTCGCACAGATACGCAGTATTTT.

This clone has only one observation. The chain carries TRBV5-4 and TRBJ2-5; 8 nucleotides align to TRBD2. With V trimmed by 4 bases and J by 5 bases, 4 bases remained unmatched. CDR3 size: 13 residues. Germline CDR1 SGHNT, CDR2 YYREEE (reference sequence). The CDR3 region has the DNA TGTGCCAGCAGCGGGACTAGTCGGGAGACCCAGTACTTC. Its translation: CASSGTSRETQYF. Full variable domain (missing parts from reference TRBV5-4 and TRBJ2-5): ETGVTQSPTHLIKTRGQQVTLRCSSQSGHNTVSWYQQALGQGPQFIFQYYREEENGRGNFPPRFSGLQFPNYSSELNVNALELDDSALYLCASSGTSRETQYFGPGTRLLVL.

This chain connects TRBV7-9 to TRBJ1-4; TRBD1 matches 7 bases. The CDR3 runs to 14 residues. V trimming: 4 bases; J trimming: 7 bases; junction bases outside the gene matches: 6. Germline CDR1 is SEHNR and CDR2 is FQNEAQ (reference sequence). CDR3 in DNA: TGTGCCAGCAGCTCGACGGGACAGCTTGAAAAACTGTTTTTT. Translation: CASSSTGQLEKLFF.

The CDR3 DNA reads as TGTGCCAGTAGTAAGGAGGGGCAGATTGGGTCCGTGGAGACCCAGTACTTC. Amino acid sequence: CASSKEGQIGSVETQYF. The V and J genes are TRBV19 and TRBJ2-5, with a tentative D call TRBD2 (6 bases). The CDR3 is 17 amino acids. Per the germline V gene, CDR1 is LNHDA and CDR2 is SQIVND (reference sequence). The V and J ends lost 4 bases and 5 bases respectively, with 23 bases between them.

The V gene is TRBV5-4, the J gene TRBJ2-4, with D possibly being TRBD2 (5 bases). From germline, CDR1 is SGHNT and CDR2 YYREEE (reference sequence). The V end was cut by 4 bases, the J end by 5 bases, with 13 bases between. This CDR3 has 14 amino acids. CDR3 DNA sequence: TGTGCCAGCAGCCCCCGCCTCGGGGAAAACATTCAGTACTTC. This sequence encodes CASSPRLGENIQYF.

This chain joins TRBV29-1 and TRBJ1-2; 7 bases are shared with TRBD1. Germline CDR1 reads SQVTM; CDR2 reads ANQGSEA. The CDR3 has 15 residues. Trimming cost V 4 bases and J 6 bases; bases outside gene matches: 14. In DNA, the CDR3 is TGCAGCGTTGTCCGACAGGGAGGAACGCGTGATGGCTACACCTTC. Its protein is CSVVRQGGTRDGYTF.

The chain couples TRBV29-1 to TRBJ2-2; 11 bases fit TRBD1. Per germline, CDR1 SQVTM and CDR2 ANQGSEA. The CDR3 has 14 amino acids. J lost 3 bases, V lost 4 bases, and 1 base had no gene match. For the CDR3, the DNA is TGCAGCGTTGCGGACAGGGGGCACACCGGGGAGCTGTTTTTT. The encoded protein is CSVADRGHTGELFF.

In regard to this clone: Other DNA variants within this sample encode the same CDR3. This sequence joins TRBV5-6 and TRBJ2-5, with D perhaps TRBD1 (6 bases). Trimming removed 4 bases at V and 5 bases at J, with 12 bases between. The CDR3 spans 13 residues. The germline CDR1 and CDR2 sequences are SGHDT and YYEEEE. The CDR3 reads CASSRGQGETQYF. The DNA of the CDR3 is TGTGCCAGCAGCCGGGGCCAGGGGGAGACCCAGTACTTC.

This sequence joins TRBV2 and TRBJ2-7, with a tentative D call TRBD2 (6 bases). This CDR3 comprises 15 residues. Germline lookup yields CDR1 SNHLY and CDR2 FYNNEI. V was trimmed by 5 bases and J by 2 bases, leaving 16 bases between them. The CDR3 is CASSHGGGFPYEQYF. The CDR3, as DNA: TGTGCCAGCAGTCATGGGGGAGGATTTCCCTACGAGCAGTACTTC.

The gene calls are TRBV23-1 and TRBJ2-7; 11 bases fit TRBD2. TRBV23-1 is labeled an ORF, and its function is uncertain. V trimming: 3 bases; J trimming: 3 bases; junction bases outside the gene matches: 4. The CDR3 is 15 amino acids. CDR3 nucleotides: TGCGCCAGCAGTCATTCCGGGACTAGCGGCTACGAGCAGTACTTC. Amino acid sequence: CASSHSGTSGYEQYF.

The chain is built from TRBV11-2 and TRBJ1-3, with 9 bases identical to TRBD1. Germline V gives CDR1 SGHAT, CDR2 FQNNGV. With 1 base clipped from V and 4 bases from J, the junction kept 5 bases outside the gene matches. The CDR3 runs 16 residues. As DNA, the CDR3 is TGTGCCAGCAGCTTAGCCTGGACAGGGGCAGGAAACACCATATATTTT. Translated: CASSLAWTGAGNTIYF.

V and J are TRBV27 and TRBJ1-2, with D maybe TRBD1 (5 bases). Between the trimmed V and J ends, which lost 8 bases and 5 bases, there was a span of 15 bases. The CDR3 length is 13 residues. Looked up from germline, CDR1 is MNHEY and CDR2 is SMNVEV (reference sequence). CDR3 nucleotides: TGTGCCAGCGGTAACAGAAGGGGTTATGGCTACACCTTC. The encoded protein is CASGNRRGYGYTF.

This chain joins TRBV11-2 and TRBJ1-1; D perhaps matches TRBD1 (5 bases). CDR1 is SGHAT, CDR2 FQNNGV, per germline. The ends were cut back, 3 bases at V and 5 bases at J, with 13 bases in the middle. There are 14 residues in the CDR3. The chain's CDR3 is CASSLGSSGTEAFF. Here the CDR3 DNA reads TGTGCCAGCAGCTTGGGAAGTTCAGGGACTGAAGCTTTCTTT.

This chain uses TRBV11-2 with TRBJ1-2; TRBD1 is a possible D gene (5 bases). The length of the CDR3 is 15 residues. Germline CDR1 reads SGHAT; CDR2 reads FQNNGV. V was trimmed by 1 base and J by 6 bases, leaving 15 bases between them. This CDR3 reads CASSLVMGIGDGYTF. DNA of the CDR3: TGTGCCAGCAGCTTAGTAATGGGTATAGGGGATGGCTACACCTTC.

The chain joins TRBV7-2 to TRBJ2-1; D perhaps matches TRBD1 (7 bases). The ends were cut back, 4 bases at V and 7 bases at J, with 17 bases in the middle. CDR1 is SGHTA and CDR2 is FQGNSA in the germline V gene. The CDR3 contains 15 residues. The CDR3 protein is CASSYAGQRTNEQFF. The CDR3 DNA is TGTGCCAGCAGCTACGCGGGACAGAGAACGAATGAGCAGTTCTTC.

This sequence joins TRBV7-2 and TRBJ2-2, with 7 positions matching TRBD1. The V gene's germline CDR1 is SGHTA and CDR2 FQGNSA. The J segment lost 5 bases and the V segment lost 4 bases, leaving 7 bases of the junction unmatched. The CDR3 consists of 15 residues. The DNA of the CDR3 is TGTGCCAGCAGCTCCTCTCCGACAGGGACCGGGGAGCTGTTTTTT. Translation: CASSSSPTGTGELFF.